Listed below are T cell receptor delta chains from one sample, sequenced in a study of Vδ1+ human thymocytes. TCRdb ran CATT on the multiplex PCR reads. The repertoire has around 24,000 delta-chain clones, 25% to 30% of them found once; the top ten carry around 1.5%. Sequencing used Vdelta1+ gamma-delta thymocytes from the thymus. Receptors originate from a boy in the first two years of life who had congenital heart surgery. CDR3s include the opening cysteine and the closing phenylalanine or tryptophan. The order of the fields is J gene, D gene, V gene, clone size, CDR3 protein, CDR3 DNA. The D gene is left open where the match is weak. Only some rows state a clone size, as once, few, many or a class for expanded clones.

J gene: TRDJ1
D gene: TRDD3
V gene: TRDV1
clone size: few
CDR3 protein: CALGDLGVSYRGDNGQPGDTHKPYTDKLIF
CDR3 DNA: TGTGCTCTTGGGGATCTAGGGGTTTCCTATAGGGGGGACAACGGCCAACCGGGGGATACGCATAAGCCATACACCGATAAACTCATCTTT

J gene: TRDJ1
D gene: TRDD3
V gene: TRDV1
clone size: .
CDR3 protein: CALGGWGIHLAAGTDKLIF
CDR3 DNA: TGTGCTCTTGGGGGCTGGGGGATACACCTGGCCGCGGGCACCGATAAACTCATCTTT

J gene: TRDJ3
D gene: .
V gene: TRDV2
clone size: .
CDR3 protein: CATVGNLVDAGPRSWDTRQMFF
CDR3 DNA: TGTGCCACCGTGGGGAATCTGGTGGATGCGGGTCCCAGATCCTGGGACACCCGACAGATGTTTTTC

J gene: TRDJ1
D gene: TRDD2
V gene: TRDV1
clone size: few
CDR3 protein: CALGDPSYLFRGDATHTDKLIF
CDR3 DNA: TGTGCTCTTGGGGACCCTTCCTACTTATTTCGGGGGGACGCGACACACACCGATAAACTCATCTTT

J gene: TRDJ1
D gene: .
V gene: TRDV1
clone size: .
CDR3 protein: CALGERPRLRTLYTDKLIF
CDR3 DNA: TGTGCTCTTGGGGAGCGCCCTAGGCTTCGTACCCTATACACCGATAAACTCATCTTT

J gene: TRDJ1
D gene: .
V gene: TRDV1
clone size: .
CDR3 protein: CALGNHPGLPDNSTTGGPYTDKLIF
CDR3 DNA: TGTGCTCTTGGGAACCACCCAGGCCTTCCCGATAATAGTACGACAGGGGGACCGTACACCGATAAACTCATCTTT

J gene: TRDJ1
D gene: .
V gene: TRDV1
clone size: few
CDR3 protein: CALGELGILRKGYTDKLIF
CDR3 DNA: TGTGCTCTTGGGGAACTAGGTATCCTACGGAAGGGATACACCGATAAACTCATCTTT

J gene: TRDJ1
D gene: TRDD3
V gene: TRDV1
clone size: few
CDR3 protein: CALGEYHIPPCTGGYWVTDKLIF
CDR3 DNA: TGTGCTCTTGGGGAATATCACATTCCTCCCTGTACTGGGGGATACTGGGTTACCGATAAACTCATCTTT

J gene: TRDJ1
D gene: .
V gene: TRDV1
clone size: .
CDR3 protein: CALGEPESRASYSRGIRGTDKLIF
CDR3 DNA: TGTGCTCTTGGGGAACCTGAGAGTAGGGCTTCCTACAGTCGGGGGATTAGGGGCACCGATAAACTCATCTTT

J gene: TRDJ1
D gene: TRDD3
V gene: TRDV1
clone size: .
CDR3 protein: CALGETRASTDTGGDDTDKLIF
CDR3 DNA: TGTGCTCTTGGGGAAACTCGGGCATCGACCGATACTGGGGGGGACGACACCGATAAACTCATCTTT

J gene: TRDJ1
D gene: .
V gene: TRDV1
clone size: few
CDR3 protein: CALGELAVALAYTDKLIF
CDR3 DNA: TGTGCTCTTGGGGAACTCGCCGTCGCTCTGGCTTACACCGATAAACTCATCTTT

J gene: TRDJ1
D gene: .
V gene: TRDV1
clone size: many
CDR3 protein: CALGEPLNTDKLIF
CDR3 DNA: TGTGCTCTTGGGGAACCCCTGAACACCGATAAACTCATCTTT

J gene: TRDJ1
D gene: .
V gene: TRDV1
clone size: medium-sized
CDR3 protein: CALGVPFLRGHPWYTDKLIF
CDR3 DNA: TGTGCTCTTGGAGTCCCATTTCTGCGGGGACACCCATGGTACACCGATAAACTCATCTTT

J gene: TRDJ1
D gene: TRDD3
V gene: TRDV1
clone size: medium-sized
CDR3 protein: CALGAPLRTGDEGLYTDKLIF
CDR3 DNA: TGTGCTCTTGGGGCTCCCCTACGTACTGGGGACGAGGGGTTGTACACCGATAAACTCATCTTT

J gene: TRDJ1
D gene: .
V gene: TRDV1
clone size: few
CDR3 protein: CALGELPPTADKLIF
CDR3 DNA: TGTGCTCTTGGGGAACTCCCCCCTACAGCCGATAAACTCATCTTT

J gene: TRDJ1
D gene: TRDD3
V gene: TRDV1
clone size: .
CDR3 protein: CALGEVRGYSAYTDKLIF
CDR3 DNA: TGTGCTCTTGGGGAAGTCAGGGGATACTCTGCGTACACCGATAAACTCATCTTT

J gene: TRDJ2
D gene: .
V gene: TRDV1
clone size: medium-sized
CDR3 protein: CALGEIKGGNKVQLFF
CDR3 DNA: TGTGCTCTTGGGGAAATAAAAGGGGGGAACAAGGTACAACTCTTCTTT

J gene: TRDJ1
D gene: .
V gene: TRDV1
clone size: once
CDR3 protein: CALGTFLRNWGISSDKLIF
CDR3 DNA: TGTGCTCTTGGAACCTTCCTACGTAATTGGGGGATTTCCTCCGATAAACTCATCTTT

J gene: TRDJ1
D gene: TRDD3
V gene: TRDV1
clone size: few
CDR3 protein: CALGVSGGYEGDTDKLIF
CDR3 DNA: TGTGCTCTTGGGGTTTCTGGGGGATACGAGGGGGACACCGATAAACTCATCTTT

J gene: TRDJ1
D gene: TRDD3
V gene: TRDV1
clone size: .
CDR3 protein: CALGKPPGPTGGFDTDKLIF
CDR3 DNA: TGTGCTCTTGGGAAGCCCCCGGGGCCCACTGGGGGATTTGACACCGATAAACTCATCTTT

J gene: TRDJ1
D gene: TRDD3
V gene: TRDV1
clone size: few
CDR3 protein: CALAGGSSMGLLGKYTDKLIF
CDR3 DNA: TGTGCTCTTGCCGGGGGGAGCTCGATGGGTTTACTGGGGAAGTACACCGATAAACTCATCTTT

J gene: TRDJ1
D gene: TRDD3
V gene: TRDV1
clone size: few
CDR3 protein: CALGELPMYWGIRWTDKLIF
CDR3 DNA: TGTGCTCTTGGGGAACTGCCCATGTACTGGGGGATTCGCTGGACCGATAAACTCATCTTT

J gene: TRDJ1
D gene: TRDD2
V gene: TRDV1
clone size: few
CDR3 protein: CALGELILPNVLERLRCKLIF
CDR3 DNA: TGTGCTCTTGGGGAACTTATCCTTCCTAACGTACTGGAGAGATTACGATGTAAACTCATCTTT

J gene: TRDJ1
D gene: TRDD3
V gene: TRDV1
clone size: .
CDR3 protein: CALGELPRALPLSSGGFGDHTDKLIF
CDR3 DNA: TGTGCTCTTGGGGAACTCCCCCGGGCCCTTCCCCTTTCATCTGGGGGATTTGGGGACCACACCGATAAACTCATCTTT

J gene: TRDJ1
D gene: TRDD3
V gene: TRDV1
clone size: few
CDR3 protein: CALGEFLLHTRTGGPLTDKLIF
CDR3 DNA: TGTGCTCTTGGGGAATTCCTGCTCCACACCCGTACTGGGGGACCCCTCACCGATAAACTCATCTTT

J gene: TRDJ1
D gene: TRDD3
V gene: TRDV1
clone size: .
CDR3 protein: CALGERVSLAGGYSDKLIF
CDR3 DNA: TGTGCTCTTGGGGAGCGTGTTTCCTTAGCTGGGGGATACTCCGATAAACTCATCTTT